This TCR beta chain comes out of a study of T cell responses to AZD1222 COVID-19 vaccine. CDR1 is LNHDA and CDR2 is SQIVND in the germline V gene (reference sequence). The V end was cut by 7 bases, the J end by 5 bases, with 11 bases between. CDR3 length: 13 amino acids. The count of this clone is one. Its antigen is unidentified. Study results and limitations: CD4 TCRs linked to vaccination spanned spike, dominating at 160-218 and 743-854. There were mostly white British donors and more females than males, and clonal diversity was possibly underestimated.

The data were produced by immunoSEQ multiplex PCR, yet TCRdb's version contains in-frame clones alone and is incomplete. The sample lists about 100,000 clones; about 87% were seen once. V usage is TRBV19 and J usage is TRBJ2-2; D might be TRBD2 (6 bases). The specimen comprised peripheral blood, sampled on day 0 of AZD1222 vaccination. The source is an adult in good health. The CDR3 DNA follows: TGTGCCAGTACCCCTAGCGCGACCGGGGAGCTGTTTTTT. Encoded protein: CASTPSATGELFF.